This T cell receptor beta chain comes out of a study of response to subunit inactivated influenza vaccine (dated by TCRdb to the late 2010s). With respect to the entire study: The study used deep quantitative T cell receptor repertoire profiling to track responses to a trivalent subunit inactivated influenza vaccine.

Trimming takes 0 bases from V and 3 bases from J, and the germline ends sit 8 bases apart. Via the germline V gene, CDR1 is LGHNA and CDR2 YSLEER. Taken from cysteine to phenylalanine, the CDR3 has 15 residues. Only the CDR3 DNA stays, 45 bases, in frame from base 1. The library was generated by RT-PCR. The sequencing machine was an Illumina HiSeq 2500. TCRdb reprocessed the public reads (quality trimming at Q25 with fastp, clone calling with MiXCR) and kept in-frame beta chains. Every entry covers one CDR3 protein and lists the most common genes and DNA from its rows. The sample table lists about 540,000 distinct CDR3 sequences, less than 25% of them with a count of one. Jointly, the top ten make up 2.8% of the sample. The study at large found these results: It was suggested by the authors that each seasonal influenza vaccination may recruit only a limited number of new T cells.

This clonotype was counted at least ten times. Its antigen specificity is not known. Base qualities are missing; no much larger clone stands one base away. The sample was also reused in another study, on T cells expressing NK-cell markers. The second study's authors report: The TCR beta cDNA libraries were made using 5'RACE template switching, a step that added both a universal primer site and unique molecular identifiers. TCR beta-chain repertoires were profiled in sorted CD3+CD56+NKG2C+, CD3+CD56+NKG2C- and CD3+CD56-NKG2C+ T-cell subsets from roughly eight donors. Among the eight sequenced donors, only one was HCMV-seronegative, while the other seven were HCMV-seropositive. In several experiments an anti-gammadeltaTCR antibody was added to restrict sorting to alphabetaTCR-expressing T cells. In a handful of donors, the dominant CD3+CD56+NKG2C+ clonotypes were among the top 10 CD8+ clonotypes and accounted for about 1.0-7.5% of CD8+ T cells. Those dominant clonotypes were again the most abundant among CD3+CD56-NKG2C+ cells in several donors, at 28.3-60.1%. Whether the expanded NKG2C-expressing T cell clones were specific for HCMV antigens remained unclear. Randomly selected healthy volunteers, three men and five women, were used as the eight sequenced donors. To determine HCMV serostatus, a commercial ELISA kit was used to detect HCMV-specific IgG in serum. Peripheral blood mononuclear cells were isolated from blood by Ficoll density gradient centrifugation. Using Miltenyi isolation kits, CD4+ and CD8+ T cells were isolated from PBMC through magnetic immunoseparation. cDNA synthesis was primed from the TCR beta constant segment and was followed by two successive PCR amplification steps. Libraries were sequenced as 2 x 150 bp reads on Illumina HiSeq 2000/2500, MiSeq or NextSeq. Reads were demultiplexed and grouped by UMI with MIGEC, and clonotypes were assembled and quantified with MiTCR. To remove erroneous sequences, TCR cDNA sequences were retained only when supported by two or more reads. Downstream repertoire analysis used the tcR package, and clonotypes were matched across fractions by CDR3 nucleotide sequence plus V segment. VDJmatch was used to annotate antigen specificity against VDJdb, with one amino acid substitution in CDR3 permitted.

This receptor chain uses TRBV4-3 and TRBJ2-2, and possibly TRBD2, on 5 matching bases. The receptor was derived from a man in his fifties who received an inactivated influenza vaccine. Donor details come from another sample of the same person, matched by shared clones. The source material was CD4+ T cells sorted from PBMCs, sampled approximately 13 days after vaccination. The sequenced DNA: TGCGCCAGCAGCCAAGAGTCGGGGTACACCGGGGAGCTGTTTTTT. Translated, it gives CASSQESGYTGELFF.